Below, 13 T cell receptor beta chains from the same sample are listed, as sequenced in a study of blood T cells in healthy people across ages (dated by TCRdb to between 2014 and 2017). To prepare the library, 5' RACE was applied. The sample was run on an Illumina HiSeq 2500. A second PCR of roughly 7 to 12 cycles was run with a J-beta primer mix and a sample-barcoded 5' primer. TCRdb ran its own pipeline on the public reads, namely fastp trimming at Q25 and MiXCR clone calling, and kept in-frame beta chains. Under each unique CDR3 protein, matching rows form one entry showing the most common genes and DNA. Recorded for this sample are 380,000 or so distinct CDR3 sequences; about 55% of them occurred a single time. The ten largest clones capture around 50% of the sample. The sequenced sample consisted of blood. The source is a man aged 55 to 69 in good health.

This clonotype was counted a few times. The gene calls are TRBV6-2 or TRBV6-3 and TRBJ2-5; D unclear. CDR1 is MNHEY, CDR2 SVGEGT, per germline. The ends were cut back, 7 bases at V and 3 bases at J, with 0 bases in the middle. CDR3 length equals 9 residues. DNA for the CDR3: TGTGCCAGCAAAGAGACCCAGTACTTC. The encoded protein is CASKETQYF.

A few counts support this clonotype. The J gene is TRBJ1-6, the V gene TRBV15; 9 nucleotides match TRBD1. The CDR3 spans 15 residues. Looked up from germline, CDR1 is LNHNV and CDR2 is YYDKDF (reference sequence). The V gene end was trimmed by 5 bases and the J gene end by 7 bases; junction bases not matched to a gene: 6. The CDR3 bases are TGTGCCACCAGCTCCCGGGACAGGGAGAATTCACCCCTCCACTTT. This gives the protein CATSSRDRENSPLHF.

This chain links TRBV27 with TRBJ2-3, with 8 bases aligning to TRBD2. The V gene end was trimmed by 5 bases and the J gene end by 3 bases; junction bases not matched to a gene: 10. Germline CDR1 and CDR2: MNHEY and SMNVEV (reference sequence). CDR3 length: 16 amino acids. Here the CDR3 DNA reads TGTGCCAGCAGTGTTCAAACTAGCGGAGCTACAGATACGCAGTATTTT. It encodes CASSVQTSGATDTQYF.

This clonotype has a handful of counts. The CDR3 nucleotides read TGCGCCAGCAGCACTCCCCTTACAGGACAGGGGGCGAGGAATGAGCAGTTCTTC. It encodes CASSTPLTGQGARNEQFF. V usage is TRBV4-1 and J usage is TRBJ2-1; 11 nucleotides agree with TRBD1. The CDR3 sequence is 18 residues long. Looked up from germline, CDR1 is MGHRA and CDR2 is YSYEKL. Losses at the gene ends were 5 bases for V and 7 bases for J; bases not matched to a gene: 16.

The V and J genes are TRBV10-3 and TRBJ2-3; no clear D gene. The germline CDR1 and CDR2 sequences are ENHRY and SYGVKD. Trimming shortened V by 9 bases and J by 4 bases, and 11 bases separated the two germline ends. The CDR3 has 12 amino acids. This CDR3 is CAISSVADTQYF. CDR3 DNA: TGTGCCATTTCATCCGTGGCAGATACGCAGTATTTT.

This clonotype showed up just a few times. This chain links TRBV24-1 with TRBJ2-2; 9 bases line up with TRBD1. V trimming: 3 bases; J trimming: 3 bases; junction bases outside the gene matches: 4. Germline CDR1 reads KGHDR; CDR2 reads SFDVKD. This CDR3 is built from 16 residues. CDR3 bases: TGTGCCACCAGTGATCCCAGACAGGGGGACACCGGGGAGCTGTTTTTT. It yields the protein CATSDPRQGDTGELFF.

The table lists this clonotype with a count of one. The V gene is TRBV11-3, the J gene TRBJ2-1, with 8 bases fitting TRBD2. The CDR3 runs to 14 residues. CDR1 and CDR2 (germline): SGHNT, YENEEA. Germline trimming cut 3 bases from V and 5 bases from J; bases unmatched to any gene: 3. CDR3 region: CASSFSGVHNEQFF. In DNA form, the CDR3 reads TGTGCCAGCAGCTTTAGCGGGGTCCACAATGAGCAGTTCTTC.

The chain joins TRBV4-2 to TRBJ2-1, with 15 positions matching TRBD2. This CDR3 region has 16 residues. The V and J ends lost 5 bases and 6 bases, in that order; junction bases with no gene match: 5. Germline V CDR1 and CDR2: LGHNA, YNFKEQ. This CDR3 reads CASSTRTSGRANEQFF. The CDR3 DNA sequence: TGTGCCAGCAGCACTCGGACTAGCGGGAGGGCCAATGAGCAGTTCTTC.

The gene calls are TRBV6-1 and TRBJ2-4; D not resolved. CDR3 length: 13 residues. V lost 8 bases, J lost 0 bases, and 8 bases lay in between. Germline loops: CDR1 MNHNS, CDR2 SASEGT. CDR3 in amino acids: CASSLEAKNIQYF. CDR3 DNA: TGTGCCAGCTCGCTCGAAGCCAAAAACATTCAGTACTTC.

The V and J genes are TRBV5-5 and TRBJ2-1, with D perhaps TRBD1 (5 bases). The germline gives CDR1 SGHKS, CDR2 YYEKEE (reference sequence). The CDR3 consists of 17 residues. V gave up 4 bases and J gave up 0 bases, with 17 bases separating them. The CDR3 sequence: CASSLSGAPSSYNEQFF. In DNA, the CDR3 is TGTGCCAGCAGCCTTTCTGGGGCACCGAGCTCCTACAATGAGCAGTTCTTC. Filled out from reference TRBV5-5 and TRBJ2-1, the complete variable domain reads DAGVTQSPTHLIKTRGQQVTLRCSPISGHKSVSWYQQVLGQGPQFIFQYYEKEERGRGNFPDRFSARQFPNYSSELNVNALLLGDSALYLCASSLSGAPSSYNEQFFGPGTRLTVL.

The chain combines TRBV4-1 with TRBJ2-5, with D hard to call. V was pared by 1 base and J by 5 bases, with 17 bases between. This CDR3 has 16 residues. Germline CDR1 reads MGHRA; CDR2 reads YSYEKL. The CDR3 spells CASSQGEVSIVETQYF. Written as DNA, the CDR3 is TGCGCCAGCAGCCAAGGGGAAGTTTCTATCGTGGAGACCCAGTACTTC.

This clonotype showed up just a few times. The chain links TRBV6-2 or TRBV6-3 to TRBJ2-5, with TRBD2 as a possible D gene (6 bases). V lost 10 bases and J lost 5, with 20 bases in between. Germline lookup yields CDR1 MNHEY and CDR2 SVGEGT. This CDR3 region has 14 residues. The DNA for the CDR3 is TGTGCCACCTTCTCCGCGGGAATGGTGGAGACCCAGTACTTC. Protein sequence: CATFSAGMVETQYF.

The V call is TRBV29-1, the J call TRBJ1-6, with D tentatively TRBD1 (6 bases). V was trimmed by 7 bases and J by 7 bases, leaving 14 bases between them. The CDR3 is made up of 13 amino acids. CDR1 SQVTM and CDR2 ANQGSEA come from the germline V gene. The CDR3 region has the DNA TGCAGCGCTGGGGGCGGCCCAAATTCACCCCTCCACTTT. Residues: CSAGGGPNSPLHF.